The T cell receptor beta chain described here comes from a study of control samples from healthy donors and cancer patients. Trimming cost V 5 bases and J 4 bases, with 11 bases left between them. This CDR3 contains 13 residues. Germline assignment: CDR1 SQVTM and CDR2 ANQGSEA. Measured with immunoSEQ multiplex PCR; TCRdb has only the in-frame clones, and not every one. In the table there are approximately 220,000 clones, about 93% of which are singletons. The rearrangement links TRBV29-1 to TRBJ2-2, with D possibly being TRBD1 (5 bases). This TCR was recovered from a man aged 50-59 years in good health. Sequencing input: blood. The CDR3 DNA reads as TGCAGCGTTCTCCTCAGGGTCACCGGGGAGCTGTTTTTT. It specifies CSVLLRVTGELFF.